The clone carrying this T cell receptor (beta chain) has a handful of counts. Its antigen is unknown. PBMCs were isolated at a quantity of at least 6 million per sample. The data were obtained in a study of blood T cells in healthy people across ages. Study results and limitations: Long-lived donors exceeded aged donors in naive CD4+ cells and diversity. There was no known CMV status for donors, so expanded clonotype changes were possibly confounded.

Then a second PCR, running roughly 7 to 11 cycles, was carried out with a sample-barcoded 5' primer and a J-beta primer mix. A 12-random-nucleotide template-switch adaptor tagged each cDNA molecule. A single record per CDR3 protein comes from TCRdb applying MiXCR to the 5' RACE reads. The data contain about 1.5 million distinct CDR3 sequences, approximately 42% of them singletons. Sequencing was performed on blood. The receptor's source is a woman younger than 35 in good health.

The DNA of the CDR3 is TGCAGCGCCCTAGGGTCTACCTCCTACAATGAGCAGTTCTTC. It is translated as CSALGSTSYNEQFF. The chain combines TRBV29-1 with TRBJ2-1, with D uncertain. The germline V and J ends were trimmed by 7 bases and 0 bases, with 13 bases remaining between them. The germline V gene has CDR1 SQVTM and CDR2 ANQGSEA. This CDR3 has 14 amino acids.